One TCR beta chain is described in this entry. TCRs were sequenced from a few patients responding to pembrolizumab. This record belongs to a study of PD-1 blockade in mismatch repair-deficient tumors. Background on the study: All were previously treated, progressing patients with about 11 mismatch repair-deficient cancer types.

The CDR3 spans 16 residues. V was pared by 4 bases and J by 3 bases, with 17 bases between. Germline V gene lookup returns CDR1 MDHEN and CDR2 SYDVKM. Measured with immunoSEQ multiplex PCR; TCRdb has only the in-frame clones, and not every one. Of more than 15,000 clones listed, 80% to 85% are singletons. The TCR sequence derives from an adult with mismatch repair-deficient cancer. The sequences come from PBMCs, collected 4 weeks after starting pembrolizumab. J is TRBJ2-3 and V is TRBV28; possible D gene TRBD1, 5 bases. The CDR3 sequence is CASSSPGLRQTDTQYF. The CDR3 DNA sequence: TGTGCCAGCAGTTCTCCCGGTCTTCGACAGACAGATACGCAGTATTTT.